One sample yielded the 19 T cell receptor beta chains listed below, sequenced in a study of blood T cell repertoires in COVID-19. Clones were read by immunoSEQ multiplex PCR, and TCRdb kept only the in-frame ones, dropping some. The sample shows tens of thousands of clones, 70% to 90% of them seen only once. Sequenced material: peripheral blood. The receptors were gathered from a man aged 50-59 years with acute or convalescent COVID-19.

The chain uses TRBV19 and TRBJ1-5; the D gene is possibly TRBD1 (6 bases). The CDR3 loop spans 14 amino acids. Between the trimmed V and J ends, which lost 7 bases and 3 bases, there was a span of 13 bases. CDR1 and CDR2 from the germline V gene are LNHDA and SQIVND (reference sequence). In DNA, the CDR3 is TGTGCCAGTACACAACAGGGCTTCAATCAGCCCCAGCATTTT. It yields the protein CASTQQGFNQPQHF. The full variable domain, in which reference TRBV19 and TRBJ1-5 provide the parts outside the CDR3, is DGGITQSPKYLFRKEGQNVTLSCEQNLNHDAMYWYRQDPGQGLRLIYYSQIVNDFQKGDIAEGYSVSREKKESFPLTVTSAQKNPTAFYLCASTQQGFNQPQHFGDGTRLSIL.

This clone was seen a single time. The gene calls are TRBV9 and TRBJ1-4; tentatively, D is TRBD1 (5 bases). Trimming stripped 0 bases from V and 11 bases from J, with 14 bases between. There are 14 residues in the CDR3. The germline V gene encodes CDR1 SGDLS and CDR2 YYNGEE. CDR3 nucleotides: TGTGCCAGCAGCGTAGAGCAGGGAGGTAGGAAACTGTTTTTT. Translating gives CASSVEQGGRKLFF.

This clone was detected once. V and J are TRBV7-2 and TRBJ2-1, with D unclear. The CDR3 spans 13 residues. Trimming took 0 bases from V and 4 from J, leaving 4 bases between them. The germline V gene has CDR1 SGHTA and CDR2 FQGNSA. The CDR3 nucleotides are TGTGCCAGCAGCTTAGCTCTATACAATGAGCAGTTCTTC. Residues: CASSLALYNEQFF.

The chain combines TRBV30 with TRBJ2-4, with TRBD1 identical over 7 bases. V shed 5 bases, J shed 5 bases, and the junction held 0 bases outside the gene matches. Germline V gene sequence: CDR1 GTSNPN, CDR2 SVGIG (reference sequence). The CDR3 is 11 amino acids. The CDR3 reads CAWGTENIQYF. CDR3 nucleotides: TGTGCCTGGGGGACAGAAAACATTCAGTACTTC.

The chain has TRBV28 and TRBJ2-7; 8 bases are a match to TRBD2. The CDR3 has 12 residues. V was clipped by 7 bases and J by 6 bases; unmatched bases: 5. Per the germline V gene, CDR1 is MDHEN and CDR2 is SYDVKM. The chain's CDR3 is CASIKRGGEQYF. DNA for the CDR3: TGTGCCAGCATTAAACGGGGGGGCGAGCAGTACTTC.

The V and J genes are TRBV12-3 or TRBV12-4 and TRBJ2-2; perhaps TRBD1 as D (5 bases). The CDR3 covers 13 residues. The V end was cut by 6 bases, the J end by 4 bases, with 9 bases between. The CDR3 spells CASREQVTGELFF. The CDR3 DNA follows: TGTGCCAGCAGGGAACAGGTCACCGGGGAGCTGTTTTTT.

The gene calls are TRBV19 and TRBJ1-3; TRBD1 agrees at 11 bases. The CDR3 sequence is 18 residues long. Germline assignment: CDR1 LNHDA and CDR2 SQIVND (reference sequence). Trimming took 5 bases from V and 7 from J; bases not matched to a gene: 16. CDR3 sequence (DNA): TGTGCCAGTAGTCGACCCCGCCCGGGACAGGGGGAAGGGAACACCATATATTTT. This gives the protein CASSRPRPGQGEGNTIYF.

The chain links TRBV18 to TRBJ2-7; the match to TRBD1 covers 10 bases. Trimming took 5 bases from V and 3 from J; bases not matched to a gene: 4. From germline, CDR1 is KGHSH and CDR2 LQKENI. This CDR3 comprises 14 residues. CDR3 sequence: CASSSGTGDYEQYF. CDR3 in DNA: TGTGCCAGCTCATCCGGGACAGGGGACTACGAGCAGTACTTC.

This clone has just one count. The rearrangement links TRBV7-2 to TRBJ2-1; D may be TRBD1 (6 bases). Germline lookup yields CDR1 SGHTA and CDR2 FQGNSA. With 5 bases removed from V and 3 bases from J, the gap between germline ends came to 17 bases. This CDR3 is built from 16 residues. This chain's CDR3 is CASSATSGTLYNEQFF. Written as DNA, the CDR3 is TGTGCCAGCAGCGCGACCTCCGGGACACTCTACAATGAGCAGTTCTTC.

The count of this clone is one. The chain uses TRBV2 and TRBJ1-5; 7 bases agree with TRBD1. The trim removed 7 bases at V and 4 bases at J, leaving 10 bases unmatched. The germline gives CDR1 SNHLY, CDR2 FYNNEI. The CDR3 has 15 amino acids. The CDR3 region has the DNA TGTGCCAGCACCCCTGAGGAGGGACAGAATCAGCCCCAGCATTTT. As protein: CASTPEEGQNQPQHF. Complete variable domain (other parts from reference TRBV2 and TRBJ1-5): EPEVTQTPSHQVTQMGQEVILRCVPISNHLYFYWYRQILGQKVEFLVSFYNNEISEKSEIFDDQFSVERPDGSNFTLKIRSTKLEDSAMYFCASTPEEGQNQPQHFGDGTRLSIL.

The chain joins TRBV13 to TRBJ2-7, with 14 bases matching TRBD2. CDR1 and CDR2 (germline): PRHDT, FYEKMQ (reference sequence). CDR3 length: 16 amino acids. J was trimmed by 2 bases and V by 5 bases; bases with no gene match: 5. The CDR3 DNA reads TGTGCCAGCAGCCCCAAGACTAGCGGGGGGGCCTACGAGCAGTACTTC. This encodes CASSPKTSGGAYEQYF. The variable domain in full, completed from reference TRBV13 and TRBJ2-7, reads AAGVIQSPRHLIKEKRETATLKCYPIPRHDTVYWYQQGPGQDPQFLISFYEKMQSDKGSIPDRFSAQQFSDYHSELNMSSLELGDSALYFCASSPKTSGGAYEQYFGPGTRLTVT.

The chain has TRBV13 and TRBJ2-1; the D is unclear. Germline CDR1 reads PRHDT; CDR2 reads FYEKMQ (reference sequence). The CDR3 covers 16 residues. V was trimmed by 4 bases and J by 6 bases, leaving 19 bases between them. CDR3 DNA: TGTGCCAGCAGCTCAGTAGCCGATGAAGGTGGCAATGAGCAGTTCTTC. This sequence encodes CASSSVADEGGNEQFF.

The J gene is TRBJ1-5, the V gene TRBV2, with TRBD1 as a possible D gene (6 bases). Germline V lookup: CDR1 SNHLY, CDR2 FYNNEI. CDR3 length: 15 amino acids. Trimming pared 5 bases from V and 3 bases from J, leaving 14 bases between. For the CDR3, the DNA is TGTGCCAGCAGTCCCGTTACAGGGAACAATCAGCCCCAGCATTTT. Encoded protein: CASSPVTGNNQPQHF.

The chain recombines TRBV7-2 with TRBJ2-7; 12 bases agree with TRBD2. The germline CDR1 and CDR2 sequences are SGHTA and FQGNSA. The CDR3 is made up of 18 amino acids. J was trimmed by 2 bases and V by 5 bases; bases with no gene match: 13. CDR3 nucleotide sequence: TGTGCCAGCAGCCTGGGGCCCCCGACTAGCGGGGGTGCCTACGAGCAGTACTTC. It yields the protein CASSLGPPTSGGAYEQYF.

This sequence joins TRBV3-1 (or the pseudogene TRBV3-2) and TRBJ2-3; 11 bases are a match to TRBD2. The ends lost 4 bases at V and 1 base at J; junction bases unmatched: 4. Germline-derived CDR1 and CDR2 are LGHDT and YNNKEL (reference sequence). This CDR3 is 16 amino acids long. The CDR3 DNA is TGTGCCAGCAGCCCGCAACTAGCGGGAGGCACAGATACGCAGTATTTT. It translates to CASSPQLAGGTDTQYF.

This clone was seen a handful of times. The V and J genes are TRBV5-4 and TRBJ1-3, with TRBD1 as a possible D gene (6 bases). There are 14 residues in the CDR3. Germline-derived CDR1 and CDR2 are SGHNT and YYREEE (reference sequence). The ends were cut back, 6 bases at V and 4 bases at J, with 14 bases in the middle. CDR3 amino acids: CASKSQGTGNTIYF. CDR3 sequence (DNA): TGTGCCAGCAAGTCACAGGGAACGGGAAACACCATATATTTT.

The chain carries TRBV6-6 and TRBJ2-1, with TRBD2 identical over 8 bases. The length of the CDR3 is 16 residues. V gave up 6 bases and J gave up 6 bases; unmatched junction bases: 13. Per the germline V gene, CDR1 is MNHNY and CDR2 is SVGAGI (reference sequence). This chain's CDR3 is CASRSFAGGISNEQFF. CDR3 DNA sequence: TGTGCCAGCAGGTCTTTTGCGGGGGGAATTAGCAATGAGCAGTTCTTC.

CDR3 in amino acids: CASRPRQAPGELFF. For the CDR3, the DNA is TGTGCCAGCAGGCCCCGGCAGGCCCCGGGGGAGCTGTTTTTT. The chain combines TRBV2 with TRBJ2-2; no reliable D call. V shed 6 bases and J shed 8 bases, with 16 bases lying between them. The CDR3 has 14 amino acids. CDR1 and CDR2 from the germline V gene are SNHLY and FYNNEI.

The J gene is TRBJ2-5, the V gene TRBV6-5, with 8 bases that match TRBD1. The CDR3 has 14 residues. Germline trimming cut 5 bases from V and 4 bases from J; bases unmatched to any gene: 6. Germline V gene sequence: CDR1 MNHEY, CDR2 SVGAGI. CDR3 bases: TGTGCCAGCAGTCGCACAGGGGGGTTAGAGACCCAGTACTTC. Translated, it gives CASSRTGGLETQYF.